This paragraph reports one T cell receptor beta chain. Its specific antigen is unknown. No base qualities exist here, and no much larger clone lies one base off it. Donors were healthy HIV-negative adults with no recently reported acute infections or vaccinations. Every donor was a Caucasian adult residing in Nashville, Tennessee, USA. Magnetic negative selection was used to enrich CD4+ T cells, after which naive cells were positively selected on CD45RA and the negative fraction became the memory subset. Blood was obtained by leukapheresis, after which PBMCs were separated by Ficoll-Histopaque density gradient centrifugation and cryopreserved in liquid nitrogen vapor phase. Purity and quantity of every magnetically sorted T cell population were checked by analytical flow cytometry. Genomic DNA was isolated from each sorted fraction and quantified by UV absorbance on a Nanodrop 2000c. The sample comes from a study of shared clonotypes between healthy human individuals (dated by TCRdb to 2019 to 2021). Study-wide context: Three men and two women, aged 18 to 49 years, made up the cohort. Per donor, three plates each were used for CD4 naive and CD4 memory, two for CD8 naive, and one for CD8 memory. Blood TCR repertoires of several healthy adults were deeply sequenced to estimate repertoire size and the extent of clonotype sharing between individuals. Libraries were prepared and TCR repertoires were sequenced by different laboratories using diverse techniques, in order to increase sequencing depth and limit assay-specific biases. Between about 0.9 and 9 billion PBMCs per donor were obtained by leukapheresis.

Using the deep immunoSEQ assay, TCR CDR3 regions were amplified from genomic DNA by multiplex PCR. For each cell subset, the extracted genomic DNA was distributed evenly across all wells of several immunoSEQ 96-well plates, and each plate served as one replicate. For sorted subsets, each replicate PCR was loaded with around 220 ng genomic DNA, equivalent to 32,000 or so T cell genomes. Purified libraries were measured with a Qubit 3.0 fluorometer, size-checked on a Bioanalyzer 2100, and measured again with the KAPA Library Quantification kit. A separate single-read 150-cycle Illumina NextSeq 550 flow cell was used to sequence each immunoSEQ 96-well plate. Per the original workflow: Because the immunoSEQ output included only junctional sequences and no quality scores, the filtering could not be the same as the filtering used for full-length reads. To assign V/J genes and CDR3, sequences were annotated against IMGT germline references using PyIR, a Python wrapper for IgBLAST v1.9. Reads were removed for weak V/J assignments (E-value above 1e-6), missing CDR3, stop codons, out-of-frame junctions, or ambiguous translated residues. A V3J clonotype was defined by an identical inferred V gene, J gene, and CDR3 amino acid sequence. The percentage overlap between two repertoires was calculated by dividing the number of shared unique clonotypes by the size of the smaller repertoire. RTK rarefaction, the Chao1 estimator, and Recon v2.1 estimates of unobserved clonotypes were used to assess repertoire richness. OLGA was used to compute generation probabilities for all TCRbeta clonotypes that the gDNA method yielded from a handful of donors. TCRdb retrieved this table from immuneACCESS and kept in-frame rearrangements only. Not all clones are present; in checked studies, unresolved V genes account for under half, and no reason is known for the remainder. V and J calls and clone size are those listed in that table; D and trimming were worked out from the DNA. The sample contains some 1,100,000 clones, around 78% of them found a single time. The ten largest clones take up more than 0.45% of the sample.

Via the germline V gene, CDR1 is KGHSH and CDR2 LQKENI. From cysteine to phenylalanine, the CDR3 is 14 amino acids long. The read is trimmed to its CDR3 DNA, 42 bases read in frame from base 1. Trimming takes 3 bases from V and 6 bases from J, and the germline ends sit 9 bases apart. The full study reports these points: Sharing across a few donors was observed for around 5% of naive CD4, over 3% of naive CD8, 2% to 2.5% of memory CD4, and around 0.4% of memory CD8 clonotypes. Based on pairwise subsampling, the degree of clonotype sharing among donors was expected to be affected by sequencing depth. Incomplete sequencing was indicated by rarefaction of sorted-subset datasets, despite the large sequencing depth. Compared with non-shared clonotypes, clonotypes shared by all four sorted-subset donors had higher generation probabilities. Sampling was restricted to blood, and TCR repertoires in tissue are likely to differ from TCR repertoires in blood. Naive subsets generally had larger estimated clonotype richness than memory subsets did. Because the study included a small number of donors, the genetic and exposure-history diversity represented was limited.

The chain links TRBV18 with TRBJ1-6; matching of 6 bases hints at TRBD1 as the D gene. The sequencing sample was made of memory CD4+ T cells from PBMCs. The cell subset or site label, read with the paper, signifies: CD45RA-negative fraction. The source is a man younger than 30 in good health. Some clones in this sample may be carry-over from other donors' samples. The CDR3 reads CASSPQGFNSPLHF. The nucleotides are TGTGCCAGCTCACCTCAGGGGTTTAATTCACCCCTCCACTTT.